Below are 19 T cell receptor beta chains sequenced from a single sample in a study of blood T cell repertoires in COVID-19. Data came from immunoSEQ multiplex PCR; TCRdb stores just in-frame clones and leaves some out. The sample yields some 240,000 clones, around four fifths seen once. Sequencing input: peripheral blood. These receptors were obtained from a woman between 65 and 79 years old with COVID-19, enrolled during active disease.

Regarding this clone: Other DNA sequences from this sample encode an identical CDR3 as well. V gene TRBV9 combines with J gene TRBJ1-1, with 8 bases lining up with TRBD1. Germline loops: CDR1 SGDLS, CDR2 YYNGEE. The CDR3 has 14 residues. V was clipped by 2 bases and J by 3 bases; unmatched bases: 3. The DNA for the CDR3 is TGTGCCAGCAGCGTTGACAGGGGTGACACTGAAGCTTTCTTT. Its translation is CASSVDRGDTEAFF.

The chain employs TRBV19 and TRBJ1-6, with no clear D. The germline V gene encodes CDR1 LNHDA and CDR2 SQIVND (reference sequence). The CDR3 is 16 amino acids. V shed 4 bases and J shed 0 bases, with 10 bases lying between them. The CDR3: CASSTTESSYNSPLHF. CDR3 in DNA: TGTGCCAGTAGTACCACAGAGAGCTCCTATAATTCACCCCTCCACTTT. Looking up the rest from reference TRBV19 and TRBJ1-6 gives the full variable domain: DGGITQSPKYLFRKEGQNVTLSCEQNLNHDAMYWYRQDPGQGLRLIYYSQIVNDFQKGDIAEGYSVSREKKESFPLTVTSAQKNPTAFYLCASSTTESSYNSPLHFGNGTRLTVT.

This chain uses TRBV5-4 with TRBJ2-7, with D possibly matching TRBD1 (5 bases). Per the germline V gene, CDR1 is SGHNT and CDR2 is YYREEE (reference sequence). V lost 1 base, J lost 2 bases, and 10 bases lay in between. The CDR3 extends over 14 amino acids. The CDR3 nucleotides read TGTGCCAGCAGCTTGACAGGACAAACCTACGAGCAGTACTTC. Its translation: CASSLTGQTYEQYF.

This rearrangement joins TRBV6-1 to TRBJ2-3, with TRBD2 matching over 12 bases. CDR1 and CDR2 (germline): MNHNS, SASEGT. V gave up 1 base and J gave up 4 bases; unmatched junction bases: 12. This CDR3 is built from 19 residues. The CDR3: CASSEEAPTLAGGPDTQYF. CDR3 sequence (DNA): TGTGCCAGCAGTGAAGAGGCCCCTACCCTAGCGGGAGGGCCAGATACGCAGTATTTT.

This sequence joins TRBV7-8 and TRBJ2-2; D is perhaps TRBD1 (5 bases). V gave up 6 bases and J gave up 5 bases, with 16 bases separating them. The CDR3 extends over 15 amino acids. Germline CDR1 reads SGHVS; CDR2 reads FQNEAQ. The CDR3 nucleotides are TGTGCCAGCAGTCATCCAGGGTACGGGACCGGGGAGCTGTTTTTT. Protein sequence: CASSHPGYGTGELFF.

In DNA form, the CDR3 reads TGCGCCAGCAGCTTAATCGGGACAGGGTCTGGCGAGCAGTACTTC. Translation gives CASSLIGTGSGEQYF. The chain uses TRBV5-1 and TRBJ2-7, with TRBD1 identical over 9 bases. Unmatched junction bases numbered 9, after V lost 2 bases and J lost 6 bases. CDR1 and CDR2 (germline): SGHRS, YFSETQ. The CDR3 is 15 amino acids.

This rearrangement joins TRBV7-2 to TRBJ1-6, with TRBD1 as a possible D gene (5 bases). Looked up from germline, CDR1 is SGHTA and CDR2 is FQGNSA. The CDR3 is 14 amino acids. V gave up 5 bases and J gave up 9 bases, with 14 bases separating them. As DNA, the CDR3 is TGTGCCAGCAGCCCCGGCAGGGAAGGTTCACCCCTCCACTTT. This sequence encodes CASSPGREGSPLHF.

This rearrangement joins TRBV2 to TRBJ2-7, with 9 bases identical to TRBD2. This CDR3 is built from 16 residues. Trimming removed 5 bases from V and 0 bases from J; junction bases left unmatched: 8. Germline V gene data show CDR1 as SNHLY and CDR2 as FYNNEI. CDR3 nucleotides: TGTGCCAGCAGTTATCAGCGGGAGGTATTCTCCTACGAGCAGTACTTC. Translation gives CASSYQREVFSYEQYF.

The chain has TRBV27 and TRBJ1-5, with a tentative D call TRBD1 (6 bases). CDR3 length: 13 residues. V dropped 9 bases and J dropped 3 bases, with 12 bases sitting between them. The germline V gene has CDR1 MNHEY and CDR2 SMNVEV (reference sequence). The CDR3 loop is CASARGFNQPQHF. The DNA for the CDR3 is TGTGCCAGTGCCAGGGGTTTCAATCAGCCCCAGCATTTT.

The chain has TRBV4-3 and TRBJ2-1, with D possibly being TRBD1 (5 bases). The CDR3 contains 15 residues. V was shortened by 3 bases and J by 6 bases, with 15 bases between the two germline ends. Per germline, CDR1 LGHNA and CDR2 YSLEER. This chain's CDR3 is CASSQRSLGPNEQFF. As DNA, the CDR3 is TGCGCCAGCAGCCAGCGGTCTTTGGGGCCCAATGAGCAGTTCTTC.

Concerning this clone: This sample also contains other DNA sequences that code for the same CDR3. The rearrangement uses TRBV3-1 (or the pseudogene TRBV3-2) and TRBJ2-2, with D unclear. V was pared by 4 bases and J by 2 bases, with 8 bases between. Germline CDR1 LGHDT, CDR2 YNNKEL (reference sequence). The CDR3 is 14 residues long. CDR3 amino acids: CASSPGKNTGELFF. The CDR3 DNA sequence: TGTGCCAGCAGCCCAGGAAAAAACACCGGGGAGCTGTTTTTT.

The CDR3 DNA follows: TGTGCCAGCAGCTTGACGGGAGGGTCGAAAGATACGCAGTATTTT. Its protein product is CASSLTGGSKDTQYF. The chain uses TRBV5-6 and TRBJ2-3; the match to TRBD2 covers 8 bases. Germline-derived CDR1 and CDR2 are SGHDT and YYEEEE. V gave up 1 base and J gave up 5 bases; unmatched junction bases: 6. The CDR3 runs to 15 residues.

This clone was detected only a few times. The CDR3 reads CASNPPGKNTEAFF. The CDR3, as DNA: TGTGCCAGCAATCCCCCAGGGAAGAACACTGAAGCTTTCTTT. This rearrangement joins TRBV28 to TRBJ1-1; weak D call: TRBD1 (5 bases). Deletions cut 7 bases from V and 1 base from J, with 13 bases between. Germline lookup yields CDR1 MDHEN and CDR2 SYDVKM. The CDR3 is 14 residues long.

This rearrangement joins TRBV7-8 to TRBJ2-1; 12 bases are shared with TRBD2. Germline V gives CDR1 SGHVS, CDR2 FQNEAQ. The trim removed 3 bases at V and 1 base at J, leaving 1 base unmatched. CDR3 length: 16 amino acids. CDR3 DNA: TGTGCCAGCAGCTTGACTAGCGGGGGTTCCTACAATGAGCAGTTCTTC. It specifies CASSLTSGGSYNEQFF. Looking up the rest from reference TRBV7-8 and TRBJ2-1 gives the full variable domain: GAGVSQSPRYKVAKRGQDVALRCDPISGHVSLFWYQQALGQGPEFLTYFQNEAQLDKSGLPSDRFFAERPEGSVSTLKIQRTQQEDSAVYLCASSLTSGGSYNEQFFGPGTRLTVL.

The chain uses TRBV5-6 and TRBJ1-1; unclear D gene. Trimming took off 2 bases at V and 8 bases at J, with 10 bases between the two ends. CDR1 SGHDT and CDR2 YYEEEE come from the germline V gene. The CDR3 length is 12 residues. The CDR3 nucleotides read TGTGCCAGCAGCTTATCGTGGGCGGAAGCTTTCTTT. This gives the protein CASSLSWAEAFF.

The rearrangement links TRBV30 to TRBJ2-1; the D gene is possibly TRBD2 (6 bases). V dropped 5 bases and J dropped 5 bases, with 16 bases sitting between them. This CDR3 region has 14 residues. Per the germline V gene, CDR1 is GTSNPN and CDR2 is SVGIG (reference sequence). CDR3 DNA: TGTGCCTGGCACCGACTAGGCCTAAACAATGAGCAGTTCTTC. Translation gives CAWHRLGLNNEQFF.

The V and J genes are TRBV2 and TRBJ1-6, with a tentative D call TRBD1 (5 bases). The CDR3 is 14 amino acids. Trimming shortened V by 6 bases and J by 7 bases, and 13 bases separated the two germline ends. CDR1 is SNHLY and CDR2 is FYNNEI in the germline V gene. CDR3 amino acids: CASRGGTGNSPLHF. The CDR3 DNA reads TGTGCCAGCAGGGGGGGAACGGGGAATTCACCCCTCCACTTT.

The genes are TRBV13 and TRBJ2-7, with 14 nucleotides matching TRBD2. Trimming removed 4 bases from V and 5 bases from J; junction bases left unmatched: 16. The CDR3 is made up of 19 amino acids. Looked up from germline, CDR1 is PRHDT and CDR2 is FYEKMQ (reference sequence). The CDR3 reads CASSSQAGLAGATRHEQYF. In DNA form, the CDR3 reads TGTGCCAGCAGCTCCCAGGCGGGACTAGCGGGAGCTACTCGCCACGAGCAGTACTTC.

The V gene is TRBV6-5, the J gene TRBJ1-6; 9 bases map to TRBD1. With V trimmed by 6 bases and J by 12 bases, 6 bases remained unmatched. CDR1 and CDR2 (germline): MNHEY, SVGAGI. This CDR3 has 13 amino acids. For the CDR3, the DNA is TGTGCCAGCAGACCGGGACAGGGAGGACCCCTCCACTTT. Its translation: CASRPGQGGPLHF.